This T cell receptor (beta chain) was recovered during a study of early T cells in non-severe SARS-CoV-2 infection. Turning to the study itself: RNA in bulk from unsorted whole blood was sequenced, and chains were unpaired.

This clonotype was counted at least ten times. Its matching antigen is unknown. The germline V gene has CDR1 SGHNT and CDR2 YYREEE (reference sequence). Trimming removed 0 bases from V and 8 bases from J, with 15 bases in between. The CDR3 totals 15 residues. Overall study findings and caveats: Anti-spike CD8 specificities were favored by VDJdb matching, whose results missed private and CD4 specificities.

The protocol attached unique molecular identifiers to individual cDNA molecules. One entry per CDR3 protein results from TCRdb running MiXCR on the 5' RACE reads. The sample consists of about 22,000 distinct CDR3 sequences, about 4% of them appearing once. The sequenced sample was whole blood. The chain joins TRBV5-4 to TRBJ2-1; weak D call: TRBD2 (5 bases). The receptor was derived from an adult who was a healthcare worker with PCR-confirmed SARS-CoV-2 infection or an uninfected control (not recorded which). The DNA of the CDR3 is TGTGCCAGCAGCTTGGGGATTAGGACTGGGGATGAGCAGTTCTTC. Residues: CASSLGIRTGDEQFF.